The 27 T cell receptor beta chains reported below all come from one sample, sequenced in a study of blood T cell repertoires in COVID-19. Clones were read by immunoSEQ multiplex PCR, and TCRdb kept only the in-frame ones, dropping some. Of tens of thousands of clones detected, approximately 88% appear once; the ten largest clones hold 4.5% to 5.5%. Input material: peripheral blood. Receptor source: a man aged 60 to 69 with COVID-19, enrolled during active disease.

J is TRBJ2-2 and V is TRBV10-3, with TRBD2 identical over 10 bases. Unmatched junction bases numbered 11, after V lost 7 bases and J lost 6 bases. Germline-derived CDR1 and CDR2 are ENHRY and SYGVKD. The CDR3 has 16 amino acids. The CDR3 nucleotides read TGTGCCATCACGGGAGGCCTAGCGGGAGTCCCCGGGGAGCTGTTTTTT. Translated, it gives CAITGGLAGVPGELFF.

The V call is TRBV7-8, the J call TRBJ1-1; D call uncertain. Germline lookup yields CDR1 SGHVS and CDR2 FQNEAQ. CDR3 length: 14 amino acids. V dropped 5 bases and J dropped 5 bases, with 15 bases sitting between them. CDR3 DNA: TGTGCCAGCAGCGCTAGGAACCCTTGGACTGAAGCTTTCTTT. This encodes CASSARNPWTEAFF.

The chain links TRBV5-4 to TRBJ2-3, with D possibly matching TRBD2 (6 bases). The CDR3 covers 13 residues. Trimming left V 2 bases short and J 3 bases short, with 7 bases between. Germline CDR1 reads SGHNT; CDR2 reads YYREEE (reference sequence). The CDR3 region has the DNA TGTGCCAGCAGCTTTGGGGGGACAGATACGCAGTATTTT. Amino acids: CASSFGGTDTQYF.

The chain joins TRBV27 to TRBJ2-5; the D is unclear. The CDR3 covers 13 residues. Between the trimmed V and J ends, which lost 3 bases and 1 base, there was a span of 6 bases. Germline V gives CDR1 MNHEY, CDR2 SMNVEV (reference sequence). CDR3 in amino acids: CASSFGFQETQYF. The CDR3 nucleotides read TGTGCCAGCAGTTTCGGGTTCCAAGAGACCCAGTACTTC.

J is TRBJ1-1 and V is TRBV7-3, with a tentative D call TRBD1 (5 bases). Germline V gene data show CDR1 as SGHTA and CDR2 as FQGTGA. The CDR3 covers 13 residues. Between the trimmed V and J ends, which lost 5 bases and 4 bases, there was a span of 11 bases. The CDR3 reads CASSPSGGTEAFF. The CDR3 DNA is TGTGCCAGCAGCCCCTCGGGGGGCACTGAAGCTTTCTTT.

This chain uses TRBV2 with TRBJ2-1, with D uncertain. CDR1 SNHLY and CDR2 FYNNEI come from the germline V gene. The CDR3 extends over 14 amino acids. V was trimmed by 3 bases and J by 4 bases, leaving 10 bases between them. The chain's CDR3 is CASSDSSRYNEQFF. The CDR3 coding sequence is TGTGCCAGCAGTGATTCTTCGCGGTACAATGAGCAGTTCTTC.

The CDR3 coding sequence is TGTGCCAGCAGCGTGGGACAGGGCCGGAACACCATATATTTT. It translates to CASSVGQGRNTIYF. The V call is TRBV5-6, the J call TRBJ1-3; 9 bases line up with TRBD1. Germline-derived CDR1 and CDR2 are SGHDT and YYEEEE. Trimming cost V 4 bases and J 7 bases; bases outside gene matches: 6. The CDR3 consists of 14 residues.

This chain uses TRBV7-9 with TRBJ2-3, with D perhaps matching TRBD1 (5 bases). The CDR3 is 16 residues long. CDR1 and CDR2 (germline): SEHNR, FQNEAQ (reference sequence). V lost 7 bases to trimming and J lost 1 base, with 18 bases between them. The CDR3 DNA reads as TGTGCCAGCACCCTCGGTGGGGCAGGAGGCACAGATACGCAGTATTTT. It codes for CASTLGGAGGTDTQYF.

The genes are TRBV7-3 and TRBJ2-5; 10 bases are shared with TRBD2. Losses at the gene ends were 4 bases for V and 1 base for J; bases not matched to a gene: 3. From germline, CDR1 is SGHTA and CDR2 FQGTGA. This CDR3 is built from 15 residues. CDR3 bases: TGTGCCAGCAGCTCGGGACTAGCGTTCCAAGAGACCCAGTACTTC. As protein: CASSSGLAFQETQYF.

The sample holds one count of this clone. V gene TRBV7-6 combines with J gene TRBJ2-5, with D uncertain. CDR1 and CDR2 (germline): SGHVS, FNYEAQ. There are 14 residues in the CDR3. Trimming took 5 bases from V and 1 from J, leaving 11 bases between them. For the CDR3, the DNA is TGTGCCAGCAGCGGTCGTCGGGTCCAAGAGACCCAGTACTTC. Residues: CASSGRRVQETQYF.

DNA of the CDR3: TGTGCTAGTGGTTTGGACAGGGGAGAGACCCAGTACTTC. Translating gives CASGLDRGETQYF. The chain is built from TRBV12-5 and TRBJ2-5; TRBD1 matches at 7 bases. CDR3 length equals 13 residues. The germline V gene has CDR1 LGHNT and CDR2 FRNRAP. The ends lost 1 base at V and 4 bases at J; junction bases unmatched: 0.

The chain uses TRBV29-1 and TRBJ2-1; 11 nucleotides agree with TRBD2. Germline CDR1 and CDR2: SQVTM and ANQGSEA. V was pared by 8 bases and J by 7 bases, with 13 bases of the junction left unmatched. The CDR3 consists of 15 residues. For the CDR3, the DNA is TGCAGCACTCTCACCGGGACTAGCGGAGGGAATGAGCAGTTCTTC. Translated: CSTLTGTSGGNEQFF.

The gene calls are TRBV7-9 and TRBJ1-1, with TRBD1 matching 9 bases. The germline V gene has CDR1 SEHNR and CDR2 FQNEAQ (reference sequence). The CDR3 spans 17 residues. The junction had 20 bases not matched to a gene; V was cut back by 5 bases and J by 10 bases. The CDR3 protein is CASSRDTPRDRESAAFF. DNA for the CDR3: TGTGCCAGCAGCCGGGATACCCCCCGGGACAGGGAAAGCGCAGCTTTCTTT.

This rearrangement joins TRBV10-1 to TRBJ1-2, with D uncertain. Germline V gene data show CDR1 as WNHNN and CDR2 as SYGVQD (reference sequence). V was cut by 3 bases and J by 6 bases, with 14 bases left in between. This CDR3 contains 14 residues. CDR3 sequence reads: CASSESGSGHGYTF. In DNA form, the CDR3 reads TGCGCCAGCAGTGAATCCGGATCGGGTCATGGCTACACCTTC.

V and J are TRBV12-3 or TRBV12-4 and TRBJ2-1; D gene uncertain. The CDR3 contains 13 residues. Trimming removed 2 bases at V and 8 bases at J, with 10 bases between. The CDR3 sequence is CASSLSSSDEQFF. The DNA of the CDR3 is TGTGCCAGCAGTTTAAGTAGCTCCGATGAGCAGTTCTTC.

The chain couples TRBV19 to TRBJ1-5; 8 nucleotides line up with TRBD1. Losses at the gene ends were 5 bases for V and 6 bases for J; bases not matched to a gene: 6. This CDR3 is built from 14 residues. Germline loops: CDR1 LNHDA, CDR2 SQIVND (reference sequence). The CDR3: CASSPDRVGQPQHF. DNA for the CDR3: TGTGCCAGTAGTCCGGACAGGGTAGGTCAGCCCCAGCATTTT.

This chain connects TRBV7-8 to TRBJ2-3, with TRBD2 matching over 13 bases. V was clipped by 4 bases and J by 3 bases; unmatched bases: 7. This CDR3 spans 17 amino acids. Germline CDR1 and CDR2: SGHVS and FQNEAQ. In DNA, the CDR3 is TGTGCCAGCAGCTCCGATTGGGGACTAGCGGGAACAGATACGCAGTATTTT. Its translation is CASSSDWGLAGTDTQYF.

The V gene is TRBV30, the J gene TRBJ2-2; 8 bases fit TRBD1. The length of the CDR3 is 14 residues. Germline V gene sequence: CDR1 GTSNPN, CDR2 SVGIG (reference sequence). J lost 0 bases, V lost 4 bases, and 1 base had no gene match. The CDR3 protein is CAWNRGTNTGELFF. The CDR3 DNA reads as TGTGCCTGGAACAGGGGGACGAACACCGGGGAGCTGTTTTTT.

The chain joins TRBV19 to TRBJ2-2; 13 bases are shared with TRBD2. Germline CDR1 and CDR2: LNHDA and SQIVND (reference sequence). The CDR3 is 16 residues long. Trimming cost V 4 bases and J 5 bases; bases outside gene matches: 4. CDR3 nucleotides: TGTGCCAGTAGTAAAGGACTAGCGGGAGAAACCGGGGAGCTGTTTTTT. This codes for CASSKGLAGETGELFF.

The chain joins TRBV7-2 to TRBJ1-4; D unresolved. The CDR3 runs 14 residues. Trimming removed 1 base at V and 3 bases at J, with 6 bases between. Looked up from germline, CDR1 is SGHTA and CDR2 is FQGNSA. CDR3 amino acids: CASSLDRANEKLFF. The CDR3 coding sequence is TGTGCCAGCAGCTTAGACCGGGCTAATGAAAAACTGTTTTTT.

The J gene is TRBJ2-5, the V gene TRBV4-2; 11 positions agree with TRBD2. Germline CDR1 LGHNA, CDR2 YNFKEQ. The trim removed 1 base at V and 3 bases at J, leaving 10 bases unmatched. The CDR3 totals 18 residues. The CDR3 here is CASSQGLAGGPVEETQYF. The CDR3 DNA is TGTGCCAGCAGCCAAGGGTTAGCGGGAGGGCCGGTGGAAGAGACCCAGTACTTC.

The CDR3 protein is CSVEEWKPPRMEFF. CDR3 DNA sequence: TGCAGCGTTGAAGAGTGGAAGCCTCCTAGGATGGAGTTCTTC. This sequence joins TRBV29-1 and TRBJ2-1, with D hard to call. The CDR3 is made up of 14 amino acids. From germline, CDR1 is SQVTM and CDR2 ANQGSEA. V lost 0 bases to trimming and J lost 14 bases, with 20 bases between them.

This clone was seen more than once but under ten times. J is TRBJ2-1 and V is TRBV5-8, with TRBD2 matching over 9 bases. This CDR3 contains 17 residues. Germline CDR1 and CDR2: SGHTS and YDEGEE. V dropped 5 bases and J dropped 3; count of bases not matched to a gene: 12. The CDR3 nucleotides read TGTGCCAGCAGGATGGCGGCTAGCGGGGATTTCTACAATGAGCAGTTCTTC. Protein sequence: CASRMAASGDFYNEQFF. Full variable domain (rest looked up from reference TRBV5-8 and TRBJ2-1): EAGVTQSPTHLIKTRGQQATLRCSPISGHTSVYWYQQALGLGLQFLLWYDEGEERNRGNFPPRFSGRQFPNYSSELNVNALELEDSALYLCASRMAASGDFYNEQFFGPGTRLTVL.

The chain couples TRBV27 to TRBJ1-5, with 10 bases aligning to TRBD1. Germline V lookup: CDR1 MNHEY, CDR2 SMNVEV (reference sequence). The CDR3 sequence is 16 residues long. Unmatched junction bases numbered 9, after V lost 3 bases and J lost 7 bases. In nucleotides, the CDR3 is TGTGCCAGCAGTTTCTCCGGGACAGGGGTGCAACAGCCCCAGCATTTT. Translation gives CASSFSGTGVQQPQHF.

The genes are TRBV6-6 and TRBJ1-4; no clear D. The CDR3 runs to 12 residues. Germline V gene sequence: CDR1 MNHNY, CDR2 SVGAGI (reference sequence). With 5 bases removed from V and 4 bases from J, the gap between germline ends came to 5 bases. The CDR3 coding sequence is TGTGCCAGCAGTCCTTTTAATGAAAAACTGTTTTTT. This gives the protein CASSPFNEKLFF.

The chain carries TRBV19 and TRBJ2-1; D is possibly TRBD2 (6 bases). The CDR3 is made up of 13 amino acids. Germline V gene data show CDR1 as LNHDA and CDR2 as SQIVND (reference sequence). V dropped 4 bases and J dropped 2 bases, with 6 bases sitting between them. The CDR3 DNA sequence: TGTGCCAGTAGTACTAGCGCCTACAATGAGCAGTTCTTC. The encoded protein is CASSTSAYNEQFF.

This clone was seen more than once but under ten times. The chain combines TRBV25-1 with TRBJ1-4; 7 positions match TRBD1. The germline V gene has CDR1 MGHDK and CDR2 SYGVNS. CDR3 length: 15 residues. After removal of 5 bases from V and 8 bases from J, the junction contained 11 bases not matched to a gene. CDR3 nucleotides: TGTGCCAGCAGTCCCGGAGGGACAGTAGACGAAAAACTGTTTTTT. Translated, it gives CASSPGGTVDEKLFF.